The 17 T cell receptor beta chains given below trace back to one sample, sequenced in a study of blood T cell repertoires in COVID-19. Data came from immunoSEQ multiplex PCR; TCRdb stores just in-frame clones and leaves some out. This sample has a few hundred thousand clones; about 87% occur once, and the top ten carry roughly 10%. Input material: peripheral blood. The receptors were sampled from a woman in her 70s with COVID-19, enrolled during active disease.

The chain's CDR3 is CASSPPGQMNEKLFF. CDR3 DNA: TGTGCCAGCAGCCCGCCGGGACAGATGAATGAAAAACTGTTTTTT. The V and J genes are TRBV3-1 (or the pseudogene TRBV3-2) and TRBJ1-4, with 7 bases matching TRBD1. The CDR3 loop spans 15 amino acids. Germline CDR1 and CDR2: LGHDT and YNNKEL (reference sequence). V was clipped by 4 bases and J by 5 bases; unmatched bases: 7.

The chain employs TRBV28 and TRBJ2-1; 8 nucleotides line up with TRBD1. CDR1 is MDHEN and CDR2 is SYDVKM in the germline V gene. With V trimmed by 4 bases and J by 4 bases, 6 bases remained unmatched. This CDR3 spans 15 amino acids. CDR3 amino acids: CASSSQGARYNEQFF. CDR3 in DNA: TGTGCCAGCAGTTCCCAGGGGGCGAGATACAATGAGCAGTTCTTC.

The V gene is TRBV6-5, the J gene TRBJ2-7, with 13 bases lining up with TRBD2. Trimming cost V 6 bases and J 3 bases; bases outside gene matches: 5. The CDR3 has 15 amino acids. Germline assignment: CDR1 MNHEY and CDR2 SVGAGI. The CDR3 nucleotides read TGTGCCAGCAGGCGCGGGACTAGCGGGAACTACGAGCAGTACTTC. Its translation: CASRRGTSGNYEQYF.

V usage is TRBV11-3 and J usage is TRBJ1-4; 9 positions agree with TRBD1. Germline assignment: CDR1 SGHNT and CDR2 YENEEA. V shed 5 bases and J 6 bases; nucleotides not matched to a gene: 10. The CDR3 loop spans 16 amino acids. The CDR3 spells CASSPGTGKGDEKLFF. CDR3 nucleotides: TGTGCCAGCAGCCCAGGGACAGGGAAAGGGGATGAAAAACTGTTTTTT.

The chain is built from TRBV11-1 and TRBJ1-6; D uncertain. Germline V gene sequence: CDR1 SGHAT, CDR2 FQDESV (reference sequence). The V end was cut by 5 bases, the J end by 7 bases, with 9 bases between. The CDR3 is made up of 13 amino acids. The CDR3 spells CASSRWSNSPLHF. The CDR3 coding sequence is TGTGCCAGCAGCCGCTGGAGCAATTCACCCCTCCACTTT.

In this sample, this clone turned up a few times. V and J are TRBV6-5 and TRBJ2-3, with 7 bases fitting TRBD2. CDR1 and CDR2 from the germline V gene are MNHEY and SVGAGI. J was trimmed by 1 base and V by 8 bases; bases with no gene match: 6. This CDR3 is 14 amino acids long. This CDR3 reads CASSASGRTDTQYF. The CDR3 nucleotides read TGTGCCAGCTCGGCTAGCGGTCGCACAGATACGCAGTATTTT.

The chain employs TRBV25-1 and TRBJ1-6; 9 nucleotides align to TRBD1. The V gene's germline CDR1 is MGHDK and CDR2 SYGVNS. This CDR3 has 15 residues. Trimming took 2 bases from V and 7 from J; bases not matched to a gene: 3. CDR3 sequence: CASSEVTGGNSPLHF. Here the CDR3 DNA reads TGTGCCAGCAGTGAAGTGACAGGGGGGAATTCACCCCTCCACTTT.

The chain couples TRBV10-3 to TRBJ2-6; D ambiguous. The V end lost 0 bases, the J end lost 0 bases, and 6 bases lay between the germline ends. Germline lookup yields CDR1 ENHRY and CDR2 SYGVKD. The CDR3 runs 16 residues. The CDR3 spells CAISESRLSGANVLTF. CDR3 nucleotides: TGTGCCATCAGTGAGTCCAGACTCTCTGGGGCCAACGTCCTGACTTTC.

The rearrangement joins TRBV6-5 to TRBJ1-1; D is unclear. Trimming removed 0 bases from V and 7 bases from J, with 9 bases in between. The CDR3 length is 13 residues. CDR1 and CDR2 from the germline V gene are MNHEY and SVGAGI. CDR3 region: CASSYSNRNEAFF. Here the CDR3 DNA reads TGTGCCAGCAGTTACTCGAACAGAAATGAAGCTTTCTTT.

V and J are TRBV18 and TRBJ1-6; no reliable D call. V dropped 3 bases and J dropped 8 bases, with 11 bases sitting between them. From germline, CDR1 is KGHSH and CDR2 LQKENI. The CDR3 runs to 14 residues. CDR3 protein: CASSPREGDSPLHF. For the CDR3, the DNA is TGTGCCAGCTCACCCCGGGAAGGAGATTCACCCCTCCACTTT.

The V call is TRBV18, the J call TRBJ2-5; no definite D call. V was trimmed by 0 bases and J by 3 bases, leaving 11 bases between them. Germline V lookup: CDR1 KGHSH, CDR2 LQKENI. CDR3 length: 15 amino acids. The CDR3 DNA follows: TGTGCCAGCTCACCACCGCGAAGAGTGGAAGAGACCCAGTACTTC. Translated, it gives CASSPPRRVEETQYF. Complete variable domain (other parts from reference TRBV18 and TRBJ2-5): NAGVMQNPRHLVRRRGQEARLRCSPMKGHSHVYWYRQLPEEGLKFMVYLQKENIIDESGMPKERFSAEFPKEGPSILRIQQVVRGDSAAYFCASSPPRRVEETQYFGPGTRLLVL.

The chain joins TRBV18 to TRBJ1-1; D ambiguous. Germline V gives CDR1 KGHSH, CDR2 LQKENI. The V gene lost 3 bases and the J gene lost 0 bases, with 5 bases spanning the gap. The CDR3 length is 13 residues. The CDR3 loop is CASSPALNTEAFF. CDR3 DNA sequence: TGTGCCAGCTCACCGGCACTGAACACTGAAGCTTTCTTT. Supplemented by reference TRBV18 and TRBJ1-1, the full variable domain reads NAGVMQNPRHLVRRRGQEARLRCSPMKGHSHVYWYRQLPEEGLKFMVYLQKENIIDESGMPKERFSAEFPKEGPSILRIQQVVRGDSAAYFCASSPALNTEAFFGQGTRLTVV.

This clone was counted between two and nine times. CDR3: CSASGTVTDTQYF. In DNA, the CDR3 is TGCAGTGCTAGTGGGACAGTCACAGATACGCAGTATTTT. V usage is TRBV20-1 and J usage is TRBJ2-3; 7 bases line up with TRBD1. Germline V gives CDR1 DFQATT, CDR2 SNEGSKA (reference sequence). The CDR3 runs 13 residues. The J segment lost 2 bases and the V segment lost 3 bases, leaving 2 bases of the junction unmatched.

This clone has a single count. This chain joins TRBV28 and TRBJ2-7; no firm D call. V gave up 7 bases and J gave up 0 bases, with 7 bases separating them. The length of the CDR3 is 12 residues. CDR1 MDHEN and CDR2 SYDVKM come from the germline V gene. DNA of the CDR3: TGTGCCAGCACGGTCTTCTCCTACGAGCAGTACTTC. Translation gives CASTVFSYEQYF.

V and J are TRBV28 and TRBJ1-4; weak D call: TRBD1 (6 bases). This CDR3 has 13 residues. The V end lost 8 bases, the J end lost 3 bases, and 10 bases lay between the germline ends. Germline V gene data show CDR1 as MDHEN and CDR2 as SYDVKM. Written as DNA, the CDR3 is TGTGCCAGCCAGCGGGGGCCTAATGAAAAACTGTTTTTT. This encodes CASQRGPNEKLFF.

The V call is TRBV28, the J call TRBJ1-4; 7 bases match TRBD1. Unmatched junction bases numbered 8, after V lost 6 bases and J lost 7 bases. The germline gives CDR1 MDHEN, CDR2 SYDVKM. This CDR3 comprises 14 residues. The CDR3 nucleotides read TGTGCCAGCAGCGAGACAGGGAGGATTGAAAAACTGTTTTTT. It translates to CASSETGRIEKLFF.

This clone was seen only once. The gene calls are TRBV24-1 and TRBJ2-2, with TRBD1 matching over 8 bases. The CDR3 spans 15 residues. Trimming at V came to 1 base and at J to 6 bases, leaving 3 bases not matched to a gene. Germline CDR1 reads KGHDR; CDR2 reads SFDVKD. The CDR3 sequence: CATSDFVTGAGELFF. CDR3 bases: TGTGCCACCAGTGATTTTGTGACAGGGGCCGGGGAGCTGTTTTTT.